This T cell receptor beta chain was retrieved from a study of cytomegalovirus exposure and HLA in healthy donors. This clone turned up a few times. Its antigen is unknown. General study findings and limits: Sequence variants that were highly shared formed a cluster that was likely a sequencing artifact. CMV antigen specificity was confirmed in vitro for three CMV-associated chains. Reported performance of the classifier showed diagnosis of cytomegalovirus status with high specificity and sensitivity.

The CDR3 length is 17 residues. The junction had 10 bases not matched to a gene; V was cut back by 3 bases and J by 3 bases. Germline assignment: CDR1 SGHNT and CDR2 YENEEA. Primers: 60 Vbeta forward and 13 Jbeta reverse. Profiling relied on immunoSEQ multiplex PCR, and the TCRdb table lists in-frame clones only, not all of them. The table lists around 150,000 clones, 65% to 85% of them singletons. The clonotype was recovered from a woman aged 18-29 years in good health and CMV-seronegative. Sequencing input: PBMCs. The genes are TRBV11-3 and TRBJ1-4; 7 bases fit TRBD1. As DNA, the CDR3 is TGTGCCAGCAGCTTCGGGACAGCGGGTGCGGCTAATGAAAAACTGTTTTTT. Protein: CASSFGTAGAANEKLFF. The full variable domain, with the rest looked up from reference TRBV11-3 and TRBJ1-4, is EAGVVQSPRYKIIEKKQPVAFWCNPISGHNTLYWYLQNLGQGPELLIRYENEEAVDDSQLPKDRFSAERLKGVDSTLKIQPAELGDSAVYLCASSFGTAGAANEKLFFGSGTQLSVL.